This entry features one T cell receptor beta chain sequence. What it binds is unknown. Method: immunoSEQ multiplex PCR; TCRdb's copy keeps in-frame clones and lacks some. This table has roughly 2.2 million clones, roughly 92% appearing once. This sample is part of a study of shared clonotypes between healthy human individuals. General study points: Clonotypes shared by all four sorted-subset donors had higher generation probabilities than non-shared clonotypes.

The ends lost 6 bases at V and 14 bases at J; junction bases unmatched: 8. From germline, CDR1 is DFQATT and CDR2 SNEGSKA (reference sequence). The CDR3 runs 11 residues. V gene TRBV20-1 combines with J gene TRBJ1-4; 8 bases agree with TRBD1. The source is a man aged 18 to 29 in good health. Some clones in this sample may be carry-over from other donors' samples. Sequenced material: naive CD4+ T cells from PBMCs. Subset described: CD45RA+ positively selected. DNA of the CDR3: TGCAGTGCGGAGAAAGGACAGGGTCTGTTTTTT. This encodes CSAEKGQGLFF.